This T cell receptor (beta chain) was sequenced during a study of shared clonotypes between healthy human individuals. Study summary: Every donor yielded three CD4 naive, three CD4 memory, two CD8 naive and one CD8 memory plate.

To note about this clone: Antigen specificity is unknown. The sample carries other DNA sequences with the same CDR3.

The J segment lost 6 bases and the V segment lost 0 bases, leaving 3 bases of the junction unmatched. Germline CDR1 reads SGHRS; CDR2 reads YFSETQ. This CDR3 region has 14 residues. Points from the study as a whole: Rarefaction analysis demonstrated incomplete sorted-subset sequencing notwithstanding large depth.

Clones were read by immunoSEQ multiplex PCR, and TCRdb kept only the in-frame ones, dropping some. Seen here are over a million clones, around 78% observed once, and the top ten hold roughly 0.65%. Sequenced input: memory CD4+ T cells from PBMCs. Subset specified: CD45RA-negative fraction. The rearrangement uses TRBV5-1 and TRBJ2-7, with 10 bases that match TRBD1. The TCR was taken from a man aged 18 to 30 in good health. Some clones in this sample may be carry-over from other donors' samples. DNA of the CDR3: TGCGCCAGCAGCTTGGGAGGGACAGGGGTCGAGCAGTACTTC. The encoded protein is CASSLGGTGVEQYF.